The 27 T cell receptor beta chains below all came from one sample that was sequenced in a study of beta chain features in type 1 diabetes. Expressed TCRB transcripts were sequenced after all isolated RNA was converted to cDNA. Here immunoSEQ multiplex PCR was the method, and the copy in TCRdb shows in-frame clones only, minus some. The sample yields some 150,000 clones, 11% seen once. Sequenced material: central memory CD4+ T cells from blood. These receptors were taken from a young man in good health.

CDR3 DNA sequence: TGCAGTGCTAGAGATCGGGGAATGTACTTC. The encoded protein is CSARDRGMYF. This rearrangement joins TRBV20-1 to TRBJ2-7, with TRBD2 as a possible D gene (5 bases). The CDR3 has 10 amino acids. Germline V gene data show CDR1 as DFQATT and CDR2 as SNEGSKA (reference sequence). V lost 0 bases and J 12 bases, leaving 9 bases between the germline ends.

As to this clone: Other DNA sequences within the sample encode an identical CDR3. CDR3 DNA sequence: TGCGCCAGCAGCTTGCGGTTCGGTGCGGGAGGGGCTGGGGCCAACGTCCTGACTTTC. Protein sequence: CASSLRFGAGGAGANVLTF. The chain combines TRBV5-1 with TRBJ2-6; TRBD2 matches 9 bases. Unmatched junction bases numbered 10, after V lost 1 base and J lost 2 bases. Germline assignment: CDR1 SGHRS and CDR2 YFSETQ. There are 19 residues in the CDR3.

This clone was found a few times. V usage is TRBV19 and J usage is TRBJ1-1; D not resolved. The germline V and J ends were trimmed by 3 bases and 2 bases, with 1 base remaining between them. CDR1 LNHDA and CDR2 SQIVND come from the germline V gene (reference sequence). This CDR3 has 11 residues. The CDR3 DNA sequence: TGTGCCAGTAGTATTAACACTGAAGCTTTCTTT. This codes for CASSINTEAFF. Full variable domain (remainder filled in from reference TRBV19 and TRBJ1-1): DGGITQSPKYLFRKEGQNVTLSCEQNLNHDAMYWYRQDPGQGLRLIYYSQIVNDFQKGDIAEGYSVSREKKESFPLTVTSAQKNPTAFYLCASSINTEAFFGQGTRLTVV.

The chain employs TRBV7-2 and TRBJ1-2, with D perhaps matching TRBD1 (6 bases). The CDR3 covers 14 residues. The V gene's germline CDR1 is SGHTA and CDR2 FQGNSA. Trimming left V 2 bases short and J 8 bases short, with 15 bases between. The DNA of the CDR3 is TGTGCCAGCAGCTTACCGGACAGTCCCCAAGGCTACACCTTC. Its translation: CASSLPDSPQGYTF. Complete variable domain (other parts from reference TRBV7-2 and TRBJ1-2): GAGVSQSPSNKVTEKGKDVELRCDPISGHTALYWYRQSLGQGLEFLIYFQGNSAPDKSGLPSDRFSAERTGGSVSTLTIQRTQQEDSAVYLCASSLPDSPQGYTFGSGTRLTVV.

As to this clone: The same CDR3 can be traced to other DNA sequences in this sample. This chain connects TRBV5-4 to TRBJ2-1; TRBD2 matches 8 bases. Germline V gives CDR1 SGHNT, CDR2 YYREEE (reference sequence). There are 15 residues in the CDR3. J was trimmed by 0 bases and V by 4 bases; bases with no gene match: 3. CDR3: CASSLTSGSYNEQFF. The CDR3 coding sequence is TGTGCCAGCAGCCTCACTAGCGGCTCCTACAATGAGCAGTTCTTC.

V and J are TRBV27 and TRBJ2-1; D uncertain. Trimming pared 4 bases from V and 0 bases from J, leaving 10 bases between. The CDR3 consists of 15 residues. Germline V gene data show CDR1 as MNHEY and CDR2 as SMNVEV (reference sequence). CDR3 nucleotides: TGTGCCAGCAGTTCTTACTCAAGCTCCTACAATGAGCAGTTCTTC. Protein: CASSSYSSSYNEQFF.

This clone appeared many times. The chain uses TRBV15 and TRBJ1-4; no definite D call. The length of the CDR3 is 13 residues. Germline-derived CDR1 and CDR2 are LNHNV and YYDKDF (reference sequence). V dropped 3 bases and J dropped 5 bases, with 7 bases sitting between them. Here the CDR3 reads CATSSDQNEKLFF. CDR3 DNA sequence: TGTGCCACCAGCAGTGATCAAAATGAAAAACTGTTTTTT.

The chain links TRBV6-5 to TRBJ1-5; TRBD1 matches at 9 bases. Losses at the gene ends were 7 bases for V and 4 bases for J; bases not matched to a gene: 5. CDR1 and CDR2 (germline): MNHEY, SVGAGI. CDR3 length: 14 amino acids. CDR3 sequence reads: CASIGQGPNQPQHF. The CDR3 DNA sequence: TGTGCCAGCATCGGACAGGGGCCGAATCAGCCCCAGCATTTT.

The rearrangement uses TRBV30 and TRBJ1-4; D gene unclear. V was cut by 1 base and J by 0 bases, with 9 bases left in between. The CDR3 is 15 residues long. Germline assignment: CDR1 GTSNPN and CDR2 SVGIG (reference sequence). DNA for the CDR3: TGTGCCTGGAGTGACCCTGGCACAACTAATGAAAAACTGTTTTTT. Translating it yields CAWSDPGTTNEKLFF.

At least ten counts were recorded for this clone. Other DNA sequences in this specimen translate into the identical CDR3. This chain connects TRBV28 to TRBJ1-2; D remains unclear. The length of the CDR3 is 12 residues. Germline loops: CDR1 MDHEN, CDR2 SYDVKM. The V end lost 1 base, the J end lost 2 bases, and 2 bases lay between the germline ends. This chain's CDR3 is CASSLSNYGYTF. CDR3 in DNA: TGTGCCAGCAGTTTATCAAACTATGGCTACACCTTC.

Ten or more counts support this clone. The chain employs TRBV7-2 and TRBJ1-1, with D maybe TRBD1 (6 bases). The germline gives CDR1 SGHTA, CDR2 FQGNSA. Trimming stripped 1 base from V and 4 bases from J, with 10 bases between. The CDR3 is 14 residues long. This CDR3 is CASSLDGGGTEAFF. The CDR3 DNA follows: TGTGCCAGCAGCTTAGATGGGGGCGGCACTGAAGCTTTCTTT.

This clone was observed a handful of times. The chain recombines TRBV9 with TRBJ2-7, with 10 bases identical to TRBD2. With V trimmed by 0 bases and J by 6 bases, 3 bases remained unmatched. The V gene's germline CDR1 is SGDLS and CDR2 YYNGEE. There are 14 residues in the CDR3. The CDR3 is CASSVELAGTEQYF. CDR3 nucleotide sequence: TGTGCCAGCAGCGTAGAACTAGCGGGAACCGAGCAGTACTTC.

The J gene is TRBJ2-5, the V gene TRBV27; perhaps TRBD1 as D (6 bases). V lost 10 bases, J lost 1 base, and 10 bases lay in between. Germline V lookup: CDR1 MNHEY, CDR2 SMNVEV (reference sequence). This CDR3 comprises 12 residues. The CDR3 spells CATGQLQETQYF. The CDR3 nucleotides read TGTGCCACCGGACAGCTCCAAGAGACCCAGTACTTC.

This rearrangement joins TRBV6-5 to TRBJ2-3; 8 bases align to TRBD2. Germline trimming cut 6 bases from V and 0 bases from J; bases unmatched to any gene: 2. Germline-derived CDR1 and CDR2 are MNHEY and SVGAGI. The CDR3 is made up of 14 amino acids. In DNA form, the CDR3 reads TGTGCCAGCAGGCGACTAGCGAGCACAGATACGCAGTATTTT. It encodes CASRRLASTDTQYF.

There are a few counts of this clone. CDR3 residues: CAWSVQVNTEAFF. The CDR3 region has the DNA TGTGCCTGGAGTGTACAGGTGAACACTGAAGCTTTCTTT. The chain carries TRBV30 and TRBJ1-1; the D gene is possibly TRBD1 (5 bases). The germline V and J ends were trimmed by 0 bases and 0 bases, with 5 bases remaining between them. CDR1 is GTSNPN and CDR2 is SVGIG in the germline V gene (reference sequence). This CDR3 spans 13 amino acids.

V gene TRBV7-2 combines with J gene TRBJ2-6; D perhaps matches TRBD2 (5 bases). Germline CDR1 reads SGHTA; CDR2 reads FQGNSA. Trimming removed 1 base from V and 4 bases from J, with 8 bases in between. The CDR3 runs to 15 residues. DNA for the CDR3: TGTGCCAGCAGCTTAGTAGCGAGAGGGGCCAACGTCCTGACTTTC. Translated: CASSLVARGANVLTF.

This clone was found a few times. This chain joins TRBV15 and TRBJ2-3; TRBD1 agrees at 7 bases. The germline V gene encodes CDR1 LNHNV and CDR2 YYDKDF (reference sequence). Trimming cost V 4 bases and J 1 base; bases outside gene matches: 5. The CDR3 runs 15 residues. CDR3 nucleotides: TGTGCCACCAGCAAGGGGGCAGTGGGCACAGATACGCAGTATTTT. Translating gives CATSKGAVGTDTQYF.

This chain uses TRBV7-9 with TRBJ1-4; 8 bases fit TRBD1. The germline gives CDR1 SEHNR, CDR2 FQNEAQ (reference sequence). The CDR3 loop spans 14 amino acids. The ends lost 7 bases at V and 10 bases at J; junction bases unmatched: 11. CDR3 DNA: TGTGCCAGCACCCCCGGGACAGGTGTCGGAAAACTGTTTTTT. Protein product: CASTPGTGVGKLFF.

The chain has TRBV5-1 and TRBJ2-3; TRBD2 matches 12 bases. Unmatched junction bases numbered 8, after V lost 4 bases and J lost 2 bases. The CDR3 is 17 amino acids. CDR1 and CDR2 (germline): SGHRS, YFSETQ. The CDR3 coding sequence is TGCGCCAGCAGCAAACCGGGACTAGCGGGCGTCACAGATACGCAGTATTTT. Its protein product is CASSKPGLAGVTDTQYF.

In DNA form, the CDR3 reads TGTGCCAGCAGCTGGTCGACAGGTGAAGCTTTCTTT. Translation gives CASSWSTGEAFF. The V and J genes are TRBV13 and TRBJ1-1; weak D call: TRBD1 (6 bases). V lost 4 bases and J 7 bases, leaving 10 bases between the germline ends. Germline CDR1 and CDR2: PRHDT and FYEKMQ (reference sequence). The CDR3 length is 12 residues.

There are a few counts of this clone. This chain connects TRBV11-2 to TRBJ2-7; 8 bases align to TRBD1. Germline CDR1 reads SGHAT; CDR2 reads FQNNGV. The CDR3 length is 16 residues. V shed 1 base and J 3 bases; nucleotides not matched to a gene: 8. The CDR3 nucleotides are TGTGCCAGCAGCTTAGTTCAGGGGGCTTACAGCTACGAGCAGTACTTC. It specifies CASSLVQGAYSYEQYF.

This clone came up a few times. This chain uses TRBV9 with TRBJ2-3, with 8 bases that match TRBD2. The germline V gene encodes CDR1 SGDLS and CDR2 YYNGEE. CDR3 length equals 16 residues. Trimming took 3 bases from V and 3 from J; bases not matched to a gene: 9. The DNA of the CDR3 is TGTGCCAGCAGCGCCAGCGGGAGTCATTGGACAGATACGCAGTATTTT. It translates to CASSASGSHWTDTQYF. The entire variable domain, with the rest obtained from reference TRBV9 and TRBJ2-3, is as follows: DSGVTQTPKHLITATGQRVTLRCSPRSGDLSVYWYQQSLDQGLQFLIQYYNGEERAKGNILERFSAQQFPDLHSELNLSSLELGDSALYFCASSASGSHWTDTQYFGPGTRLTVL.

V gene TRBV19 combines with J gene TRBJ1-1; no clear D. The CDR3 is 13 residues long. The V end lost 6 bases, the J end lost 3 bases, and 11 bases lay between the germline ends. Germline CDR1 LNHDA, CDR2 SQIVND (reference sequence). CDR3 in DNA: TGTGCCAGTAGCCGAGAAGGGTACACTGAAGCTTTCTTT. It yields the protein CASSREGYTEAFF.

For the CDR3, the DNA is TGTGCCTGGAGTACCCCAGGACTTAGCAATCAGCCCCAGCATTTT. Its protein is CAWSTPGLSNQPQHF. The gene calls are TRBV30 and TRBJ1-5; D remains unclear. The germline gives CDR1 GTSNPN, CDR2 SVGIG (reference sequence). Trimming cost V 2 bases and J 0 bases, with 11 bases left between them. The length of the CDR3 is 15 residues.

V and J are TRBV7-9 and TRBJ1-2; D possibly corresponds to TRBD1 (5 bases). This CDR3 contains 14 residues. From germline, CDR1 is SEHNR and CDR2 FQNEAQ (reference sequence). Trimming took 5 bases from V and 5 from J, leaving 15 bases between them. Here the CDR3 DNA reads TGTGCCAGCAGCCGGGGCCAGGGAGAGTATGGCTACACCTTC. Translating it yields CASSRGQGEYGYTF.

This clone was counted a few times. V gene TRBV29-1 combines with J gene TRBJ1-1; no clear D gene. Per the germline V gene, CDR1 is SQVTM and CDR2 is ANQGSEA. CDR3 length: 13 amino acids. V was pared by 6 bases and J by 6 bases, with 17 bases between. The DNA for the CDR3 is TGCAGCGTCCCCGATTCTATCACCGCTGAAGCTTTCTTT. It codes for CSVPDSITAEAFF.

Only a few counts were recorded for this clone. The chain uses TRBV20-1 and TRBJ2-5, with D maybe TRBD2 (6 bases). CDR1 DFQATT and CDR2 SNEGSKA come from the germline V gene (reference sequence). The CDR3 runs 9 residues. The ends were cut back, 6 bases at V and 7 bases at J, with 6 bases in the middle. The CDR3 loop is CSAGRTQYF. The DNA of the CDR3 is TGCAGTGCCGGGAGGACCCAGTACTTC.